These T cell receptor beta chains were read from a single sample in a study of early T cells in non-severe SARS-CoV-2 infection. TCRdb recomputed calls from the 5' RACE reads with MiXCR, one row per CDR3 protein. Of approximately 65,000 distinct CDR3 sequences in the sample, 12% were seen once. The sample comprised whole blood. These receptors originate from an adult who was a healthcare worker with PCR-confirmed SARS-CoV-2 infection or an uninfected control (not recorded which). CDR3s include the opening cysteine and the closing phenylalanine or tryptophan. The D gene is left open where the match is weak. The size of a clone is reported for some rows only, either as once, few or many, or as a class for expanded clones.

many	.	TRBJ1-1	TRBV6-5	CASSFPGAYEAFF	TGTGCCAGCAGTTTCCCAGGGGCCTATGAAGCTTTCTTT
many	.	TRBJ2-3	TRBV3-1	CASSQDKRAADTQYF	TGTGCCAGCAGCCAAGATAAACGGGCGGCAGATACGCAGTATTTT
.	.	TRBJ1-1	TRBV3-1	CASTAGGARGAFF	TGTGCCAGCACCGCGGGTGGGGCGCGGGGAGCTTTCTTT
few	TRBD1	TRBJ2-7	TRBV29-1	CSPDRGPLSYEQYF	TGCAGCCCAGACAGGGGGCCCTTGTCCTACGAGCAGTACTTC
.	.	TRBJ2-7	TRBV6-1	CASSEASARTNEQYF	TGTGCCAGCAGTGAAGCCTCCGCACGTACTAACGAGCAGTACTTC
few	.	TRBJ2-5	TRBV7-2	CASSSKETQYF	TGTGCCAGCAGCTCCAAAGAGACCCAGTACTTC
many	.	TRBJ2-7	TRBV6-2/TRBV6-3	CASSSLYEQYF	TGTGCCAGCAGTTCCCTTTACGAGCAGTACTTC
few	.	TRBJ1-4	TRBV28	CASSLSEKLFF	TGTGCCAGCAGTTTAAGTGAAAAACTGTTTTTT
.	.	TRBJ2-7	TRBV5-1	CASRPGTTSYEQYF	TGCGCCAGCAGACCCGGGACGACATCCTACGAGCAGTACTTC
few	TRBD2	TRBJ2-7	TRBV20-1	CSASLAGGHEQYF	TGCAGTGCTAGCTTGGCGGGGGGCCACGAGCAGTACTTC
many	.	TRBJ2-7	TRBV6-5	CASPRGGEEQYF	TGTGCCAGTCCCAGGGGAGGGGAGGAGCAGTACTTC
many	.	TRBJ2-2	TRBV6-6	CATAPGVAGELFF	TGTGCCACCGCCCCAGGGGTTGCCGGGGAGCTGTTTTTT
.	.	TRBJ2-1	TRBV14	CASSQRTSYNEQFF	TGTGCCAGCAGCCAGAGGACCTCCTACAATGAGCAGTTCTTC
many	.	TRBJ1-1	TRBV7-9	CASSLVMGGEAFF	TGTGCCAGCAGCTTAGTGATGGGTGGAGAAGCTTTCTTT
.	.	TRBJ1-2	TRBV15	CATSRDSLNYGYTF	TGTGCCACCAGCAGAGACAGCCTCAACTATGGCTACACCTTC
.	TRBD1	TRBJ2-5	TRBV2	CASSKGQQETQYF	TGTGCCAGCAGCAAGGGACAGCAAGAGACCCAGTACTTC
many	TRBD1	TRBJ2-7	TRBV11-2	CASSSTGGPYEQYF	TGTGCCAGCAGCTCGACAGGGGGCCCCTACGAGCAGTACTTC
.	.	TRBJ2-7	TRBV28	CASSYDVGYSYEQYF	TGTGCCAGCAGCTATGACGTTGGATATTCCTACGAGCAGTACTTC
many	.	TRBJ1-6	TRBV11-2	CASSFRRPGTNSPLHF	TGTGCCAGCAGCTTCCGGCGGCCAGGGACAAATTCACCCCTCCACTTT
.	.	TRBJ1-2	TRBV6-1	CASSEALDGYTF	TGTGCCAGCAGTGAAGCTCTCGATGGCTACACCTTC
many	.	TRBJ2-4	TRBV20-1	CSARDRGDAYF	TGCAGTGCTAGAGATCGAGGGGACGCATACTTC
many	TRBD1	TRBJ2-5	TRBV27	CASSLLPGQGGETQYF	TGTGCCAGCAGTTTACTCCCGGGACAGGGAGGAGAGACCCAGTACTTC
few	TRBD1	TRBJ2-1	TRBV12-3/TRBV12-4	CASSLDLTGGANNEQFF	TGTGCCAGCAGCCTAGACCTCACAGGGGGCGCGAATAATGAGCAGTTCTTC
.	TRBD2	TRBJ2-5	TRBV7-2	CASSSRTSGGRETQYF	TGTGCCAGCAGCTCCCGGACTAGCGGGGGGCGAGAGACCCAGTACTTC
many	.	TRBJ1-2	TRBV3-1	CASSQDPAYGYTF	TGTGCCAGCAGCCAAGATCCCGCCTATGGCTACACCTTC
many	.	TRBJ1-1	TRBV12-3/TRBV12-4	CASNPSRVVNTEAFF	TGTGCCAGCAACCCTAGTAGGGTAGTTAACACTGAAGCTTTCTTT
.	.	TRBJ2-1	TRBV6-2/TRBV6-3	CASAYSYNEQFF	TGTGCCAGTGCCTACTCCTACAATGAGCAGTTCTTC
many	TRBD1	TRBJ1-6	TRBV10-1	CASSKIGQGDQPLHF	TGCGCCAGCAGCAAGATAGGACAGGGGGATCAACCCCTCCACTTT
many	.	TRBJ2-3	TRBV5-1	CASSLARGHFGNTDTQYF	TGCGCCAGCAGCTTGGCGCGGGGGCACTTCGGAAACACAGATACGCAGTATTTT
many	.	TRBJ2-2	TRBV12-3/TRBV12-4	CASSFTGELFF	TGTGCCAGCAGTTTTACCGGGGAGCTGTTTTTT
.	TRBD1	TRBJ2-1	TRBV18	CASSFEGDRAGPF	TGTGCCAGCTCATTCGAAGGTGACAGGGCCGGACCCTTC
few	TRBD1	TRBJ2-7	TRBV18	CASSHLGTGLPYEQYF	TGTGCCAGCTCACACTTGGGGACAGGGTTACCCTACGAGCAGTACTTC
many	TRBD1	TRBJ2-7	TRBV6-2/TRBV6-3	CASSPTGTAYEQYF	TGTGCCAGCAGTCCTACCGGGACAGCCTACGAGCAGTACTTC
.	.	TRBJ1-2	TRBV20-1	CSATAQKDGYTF	TGCAGTGCAACCGCTCAAAAAGATGGCTACACCTTC
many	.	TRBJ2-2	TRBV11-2	CASSLATATGELFF	TGTGCCAGCAGCCTCGCGACGGCCACCGGGGAGCTGTTTTTT
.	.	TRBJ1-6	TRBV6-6	CASRAGGSPLHF	TGTGCCAGCAGGGCGGGAGGTTCACCCCTCCACTTT
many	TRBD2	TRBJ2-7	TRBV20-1	CSARGTSSYEQYF	TGCAGTGCTAGGGGGACTAGCTCCTACGAGCAGTACTTC
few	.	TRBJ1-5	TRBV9	CANTPGGQPQHF	TGTGCCAATACCCCGGGAGGCCAGCCCCAGCATTTT
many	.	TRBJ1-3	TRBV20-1	CSARDLSTSGNTIYF	TGCAGTGCTAGAGATTTATCGACTTCAGGAAACACCATATATTTT
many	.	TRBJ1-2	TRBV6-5	CASSYEGAGYTF	TGTGCCAGCAGTTACGAAGGCGCAGGCTACACCTTC
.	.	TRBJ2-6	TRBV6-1	CAIEQGSGANVLTF	TGTGCCATCGAACAGGGTTCCGGGGCCAACGTCCTGACTTTC
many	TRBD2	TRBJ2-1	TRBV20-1	CSARGLLAGPKGEQFF	TGCAGTGCTAGAGGTCTACTAGCGGGGCCCAAGGGTGAGCAGTTCTTC
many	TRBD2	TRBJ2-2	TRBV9	CASSVSGANTGELFF	TGTGCCAGCAGCGTCAGCGGGGCGAACACCGGGGAGCTGTTTTTT
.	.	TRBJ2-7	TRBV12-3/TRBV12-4	CASSFRQAYEQYF	TGTGCCAGCAGTTTCCGCCAAGCCTACGAGCAGTACTTC
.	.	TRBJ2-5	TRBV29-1	CSVDAGALQETQYF	TGCAGCGTTGACGCAGGGGCGTTACAAGAGACCCAGTACTTC
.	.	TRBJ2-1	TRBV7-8	CASSLGPSTDSYNEQFF	TGTGCCAGCAGCTTAGGCCCTAGCACCGACTCCTACAATGAGCAGTTCTTC
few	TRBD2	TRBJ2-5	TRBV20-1	CSASPLAGQETQYF	TGCAGTGCTAGTCCACTAGCGGGACAGGAGACCCAGTACTTC
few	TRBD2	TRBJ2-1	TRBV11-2	CASSQRLAGGYNEQFF	TGTGCCAGCAGCCAAAGACTAGCGGGGGGCTACAATGAGCAGTTCTTC
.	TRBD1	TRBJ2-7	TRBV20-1	CSASSATGGSYEQYF	TGCAGTGCCTCCTCCGCGACAGGGGGGTCCTACGAGCAGTACTTC
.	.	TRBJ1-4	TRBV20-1	CSADRNEKLFF	TGCAGTGCCGACAGAAATGAAAAACTGTTTTTT
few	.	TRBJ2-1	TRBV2	CASSANRESYNEQFF	TGTGCCAGCAGCGCTAACAGGGAGTCCTACAATGAGCAGTTCTTC
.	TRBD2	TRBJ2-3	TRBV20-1	CSARSGGATDTQYF	TGCAGTGCTAGGAGCGGGGGGGCGACAGATACGCAGTATTTT
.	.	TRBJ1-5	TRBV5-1	CASSPGERQPQHF	TGCGCCAGCAGCCCGGGCGAGCGGCAGCCCCAGCATTTT
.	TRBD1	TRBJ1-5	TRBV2	CASSEYGSQGARQPQHF	TGTGCCAGCAGTGAATACGGCAGTCAGGGGGCGAGGCAGCCCCAGCATTTT
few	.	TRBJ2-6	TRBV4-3	CASSQDLGGTGANVLTF	TGCGCCAGCAGCCAAGATTTAGGGGGAACAGGGGCCAACGTCCTGACTTTC
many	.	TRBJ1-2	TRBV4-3	CASSQEVLGNYGYTF	TGCGCCAGCAGCCAAGAAGTATTAGGAAACTATGGCTACACCTTC
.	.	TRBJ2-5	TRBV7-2	CASRLFGGETQYF	TGTGCCAGCAGACTCTTCGGCGGGGAGACCCAGTACTTC
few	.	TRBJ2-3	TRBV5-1	CASSNQGSSTDTQYF	TGCGCCAGCAGTAACCAGGGATCTAGCACAGATACGCAGTATTTT
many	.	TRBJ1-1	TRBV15	CATSRDYDLNTEAFF	TGTGCCACCAGCAGAGATTATGACTTGAACACTGAAGCTTTCTTT